This TCR beta chain is drawn from a study of T-cell reconstitution after alpha-beta-depleted transplantation in children. This clonotype was recorded a few times. A library of TCRbeta sequences, prepared with unique molecular identifiers, was generated. TCRdb redid the calling of the PCR reads with MiXCR, one entry per CDR3 protein. Of 250,000 to 350,000 distinct CDR3 sequences listed, 23% were seen once; the top ten hold roughly 9.7%. Trimming removed 4 bases at V and 4 bases at J, with 17 bases between. This CDR3 is built from 16 residues. The V gene's germline CDR1 is KGHDR and CDR2 SFDVKD. This sequence was found in a male patient between 10 and 17 years old who had a stem cell transplant for acute lymphoblastic leukemia, so the T cells may come from the graft donor. The source was PBMCs, mostly from graft donor cells, collected 180 days after TCRalphabeta/CD19-depleted stem cell transplant. The J gene is TRBJ2-3, the V gene TRBV24-1; D uncertain. CDR3 sequence reads: CATSDPTPRLSDTQYF. For the CDR3, the DNA is TGTGCCACCAGTGACCCCACACCCCGACTGTCAGATACGCAGTATTTT.